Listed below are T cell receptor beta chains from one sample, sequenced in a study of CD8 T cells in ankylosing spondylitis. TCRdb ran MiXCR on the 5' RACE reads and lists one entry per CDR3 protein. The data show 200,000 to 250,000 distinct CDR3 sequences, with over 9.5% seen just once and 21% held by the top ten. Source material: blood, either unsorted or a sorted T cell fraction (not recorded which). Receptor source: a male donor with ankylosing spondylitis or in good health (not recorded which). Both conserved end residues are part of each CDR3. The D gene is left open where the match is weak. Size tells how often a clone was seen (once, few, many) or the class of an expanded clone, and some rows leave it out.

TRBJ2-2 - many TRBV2 CASRPGPTNTGELFF TGTGCCAGCAGACCTGGACCTACGAACACCGGGGAGCTGTTTTTT
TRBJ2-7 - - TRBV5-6 CASSLGPGETSYEQYF TGTGCCAGCAGCTTGGGACCTGGGGAAACCTCCTACGAGCAGTACTTC
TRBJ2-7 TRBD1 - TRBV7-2 CASSPQRDRGGEQYF TGTGCCAGCAGCCCCCAAAGGGACAGGGGGGGCGAGCAGTACTTC
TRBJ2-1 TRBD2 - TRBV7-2 CASSLTSGSCNEQFF TGTGCCAGCAGCCTCACTAGCGGCTCCTGCAATGAGCAGTTCTTC
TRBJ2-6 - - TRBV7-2 CASSLVVGSGANVLTF TGTGCCAGCAGCTTAGTTGTGGGCTCTGGGGCCAACGTCCTGACTTTC
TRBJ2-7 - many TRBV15 CATSRARLVYEQYF TGTGCCACCAGCAGAGCCAGACTAGTTTACGAGCAGTACTTC
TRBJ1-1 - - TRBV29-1 CSVVPGNTEAFF TGCAGCGTTGTGCCAGGGAACACTGAAGCTTTCTTT
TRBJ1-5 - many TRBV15 CATSRDRGGIQPQHF TGTGCCACCAGCAGAGATCGGGGTGGGATTCAGCCCCAGCATTTT
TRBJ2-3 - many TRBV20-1 CSARDQERITDTQYF TGCAGTGCTAGAGATCAGGAGCGGATCACAGATACGCAGTATTTT
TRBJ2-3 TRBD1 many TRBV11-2 CASSLAGTGVGTDTQYF TGTGCCAGCAGCTTAGCCGGGACAGGGGTAGGAACAGATACGCAGTATTTT
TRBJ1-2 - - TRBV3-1 CASSQTPPNYGYTF TGTGCCAGCAGCCAGACACCTCCTAACTATGGCTACACCTTC
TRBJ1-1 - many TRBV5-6 CASMPDSKNTEAFF TGTGCCAGCATGCCGGACAGCAAAAACACTGAAGCTTTCTTT
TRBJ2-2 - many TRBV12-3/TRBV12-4 CASSLDTNTGELFF TGTGCCAGCAGTTTAGACACGAACACCGGGGAGCTGTTTTTT
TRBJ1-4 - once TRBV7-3 CASSFVPGEKLFF TGTGCCAGCAGCTTTGTCCCGGGTGAAAAACTGTTTTTT
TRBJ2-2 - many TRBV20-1 CSAGGGRAGELFF TGCAGTGCTGGTGGGGGTAGGGCCGGGGAGCTGTTTTTT
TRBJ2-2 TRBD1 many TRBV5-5 CASSFEGQANTGELFF TGTGCCAGCAGCTTCGAGGGACAGGCGAACACCGGGGAGCTGTTTTTT